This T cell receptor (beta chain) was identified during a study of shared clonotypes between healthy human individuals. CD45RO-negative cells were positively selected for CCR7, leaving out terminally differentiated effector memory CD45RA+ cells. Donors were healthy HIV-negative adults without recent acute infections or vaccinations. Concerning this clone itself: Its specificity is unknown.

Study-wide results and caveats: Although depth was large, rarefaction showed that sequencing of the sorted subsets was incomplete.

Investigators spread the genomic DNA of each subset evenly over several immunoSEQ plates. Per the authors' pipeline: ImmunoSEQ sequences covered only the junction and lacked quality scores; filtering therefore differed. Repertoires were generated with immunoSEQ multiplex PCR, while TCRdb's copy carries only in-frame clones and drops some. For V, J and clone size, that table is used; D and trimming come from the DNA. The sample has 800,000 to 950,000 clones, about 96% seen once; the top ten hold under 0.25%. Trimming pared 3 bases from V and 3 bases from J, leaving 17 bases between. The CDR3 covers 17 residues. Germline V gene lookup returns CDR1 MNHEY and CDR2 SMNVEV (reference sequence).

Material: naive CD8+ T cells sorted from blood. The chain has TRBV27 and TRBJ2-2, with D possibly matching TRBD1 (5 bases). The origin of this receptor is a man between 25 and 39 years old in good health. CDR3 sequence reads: CASSLLGHLGDTGELFF. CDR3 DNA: TGTGCCAGCAGTTTGTTAGGACACTTAGGGGACACCGGGGAGCTGTTTTTT.